This T cell receptor beta chain was identified during a study of Ad26.COV2.S vaccination and SARS-CoV-2 variants. Repertoires were generated with immunoSEQ multiplex PCR, while TCRdb's copy carries only in-frame clones and drops some. This sample has about 350,000 clones, with about 89% found just once. Deletions cut 2 bases from V and 0 bases from J, with 9 bases between. CDR1 is SGHNT, CDR2 YYREEE, per germline (reference sequence). The CDR3 contains 15 residues. Noted treatment: approximately 18 received Ad26.COV2.S at low or high dose, single or two shots; several received placebo; per-sample allocation not given. Vaccine and placebo recipients were sampled on day 63 after the first injection. In Boston, an adult donor aged 18-55 years took part.

The sample here was peripheral blood, taken in a trial of Ad26.COV2.S vaccine versus placebo. The receptor's source is a person between 18 and 65 years old who received the Ad26.COV2.S COVID-19 vaccine or a placebo. The chain has TRBV5-4 and TRBJ2-1; tentative D call: TRBD1 (6 bases). DNA of the CDR3: TGTGCCAGCAGCTTCAGGGGATCCTCCTACAATGAGCAGTTCTTC. It specifies CASSFRGSSYNEQFF.